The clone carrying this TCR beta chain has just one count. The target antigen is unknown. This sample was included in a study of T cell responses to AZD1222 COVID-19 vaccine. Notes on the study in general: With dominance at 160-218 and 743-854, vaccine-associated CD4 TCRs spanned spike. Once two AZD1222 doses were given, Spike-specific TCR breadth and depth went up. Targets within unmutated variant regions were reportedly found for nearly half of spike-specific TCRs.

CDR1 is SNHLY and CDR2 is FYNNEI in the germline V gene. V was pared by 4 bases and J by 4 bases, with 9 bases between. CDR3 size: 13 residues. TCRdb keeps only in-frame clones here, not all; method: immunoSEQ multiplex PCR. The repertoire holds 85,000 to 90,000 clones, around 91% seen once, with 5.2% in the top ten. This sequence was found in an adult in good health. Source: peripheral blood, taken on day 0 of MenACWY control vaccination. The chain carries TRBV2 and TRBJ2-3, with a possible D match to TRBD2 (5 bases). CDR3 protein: CASSGGRSDTQYF. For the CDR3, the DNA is TGTGCCAGCAGTGGAGGGCGGTCAGATACGCAGTATTTT.